These T cell receptor beta chains were read from a single sample in a study of T cell responses to AZD1222 COVID-19 vaccine. The protocol was immunoSEQ multiplex PCR, while the TCRdb copy is restricted to in-frame clones and leaves out a portion. This table holds about 82,000 clones, 90% to 95% found once. Sample: peripheral blood, taken on day 0 of AZD1222 vaccination. The receptors derive from an adult in good health. Both conserved end residues are part of each CDR3. The D gene is left open where the match is weak. Clone sizes are given selectively: once, few, many, or a class where the clone is expanded.

>TRBJ2-3|TRBV6-2/TRBV6-3|-|-
CASSYSRTDADTQYF
TGTGCCAGCAGTTACTCGAGGACAGACGCAGATACGCAGTATTTT
>TRBJ2-3|TRBV24-1|-|TRBD1
CATRFGTVGNTQYF
TGTGCCACCAGATTCGGGACAGTAGGTAATACGCAGTATTTT
>TRBJ1-1|TRBV3-1/TRBV3-2|-|-
CASSQVGQLMNTEAFF
TGTGCCAGCAGCCAAGTGGGGCAGCTCATGAACACTGAAGCTTTCTTT
>TRBJ1-1|TRBV25-1|-|-
CASTKDRTSNTEAFF
TGTGCCAGCACGAAAGACAGGACGTCGAACACTGAAGCTTTCTTT
>TRBJ2-5|TRBV11-2|once|TRBD2
CASSLDLAGGQETQYF
TGTGCCAGCAGCTTAGATCTCGCGGGGGGCCAAGAGACCCAGTACTTC
>TRBJ2-2|TRBV2|-|TRBD1
CASSRQGNTGELFF
TGTGCCAGCAGTCGACAGGGGAACACCGGGGAGCTGTTTTTT
>TRBJ2-1|TRBV5-6|once|TRBD1
CASSLTVGQGAADEQFF
TGTGCCAGCAGCTTGACAGTGGGACAGGGGGCGGCAGATGAGCAGTTCTTC
>TRBJ1-2|TRBV6-5|-|TRBD1
CASLQDRGYYGYTF
TGTGCCAGCTTGCAGGACAGGGGTTACTATGGCTACACCTTC
>TRBJ2-5|TRBV12-3/TRBV12-4|-|TRBD1
CASGQGRETQYF
TGTGCCAGCGGACAGGGACGGGAGACCCAGTACTTC
>TRBJ1-1|TRBV18|-|-
CASSRENTEAFF
TGTGCCAGCTCCCGAGAGAACACTGAAGCTTTCTTT
>TRBJ1-4|TRBV4-1|-|-
CASSQVGLDGELFF
TGCGCCAGCAGCCAAGTCGGACTTGACGGGGAACTGTTTTTT
>TRBJ2-1|TRBV24-1|-|-
CATSEASFPNNEQFF
TGTGCCACCAGTGAGGCCTCTTTCCCTAACAATGAGCAGTTCTTC
>TRBJ1-1|TRBV6-5|-|-
CASRDPYRDTEAFF
TGTGCCAGCAGAGACCCCTACAGGGACACTGAAGCTTTCTTT
>TRBJ2-7|TRBV18|-|-
CASSLLTGTFEQYF
TGTGCCAGCTCACTGCTGACAGGGACTTTCGAGCAGTACTTC
>TRBJ2-7|TRBV7-2|once|TRBD2
CASSSTSGGNYEQYF
TGTGCCAGCAGCTCGACTAGCGGGGGAAACTACGAGCAGTACTTC
>TRBJ1-2|TRBV12-3/TRBV12-4|-|-
CASSYGAGVGYTF
TGTGCCAGCAGTTACGGGGCGGGGGTAGGCTACACCTTC
>TRBJ1-5|TRBV3-1/TRBV3-2|-|-
CASSQDQGTQHF
TGTGCCAGCAGCCAAGATCAGGGAACCCAGCATTTT
>TRBJ2-3|TRBV18|-|TRBD1
CASSPLAGGGTDTQYF
TGTGCCAGCTCACCGCTGGCAGGGGGAGGCACAGATACGCAGTATTTT
>TRBJ1-2|TRBV19|-|-
CASSLADYGYTF
TGTGCCAGTAGTCTCGCGGACTATGGCTACACCTTC
>TRBJ1-4|TRBV19|-|-
CASSVTGTSNEKLFF
TGTGCCAGTAGTGTAACCGGGACGTCGAATGAAAAACTGTTTTTT
>TRBJ1-4|TRBV2|once|-
CASSELWTALNEKLFF
TGTGCCAGCAGTGAACTTTGGACAGCACTTAATGAAAAACTGTTTTTT
>TRBJ2-5|TRBV11-2|-|-
CASSFGGRQETQYF
TGTGCCAGCAGCTTCGGGGGGCGCCAAGAGACCCAGTACTTC
>TRBJ1-2|TRBV28|-|TRBD1
CASSYRDRAHGYTF
TGTGCCAGCAGTTACCGGGACAGGGCACATGGCTACACCTTC
>TRBJ1-4|TRBV6-5|-|-
CASSRHLTNEKLFF
TGTGCCAGCAGTCGACATCTCACTAATGAAAAACTGTTTTTT
>TRBJ2-2|TRBV5-1|-|-
CARTQGSAGELFF
TGCGCCAGAACTCAGGGGTCGGCCGGGGAGCTGTTTTTT
>TRBJ1-4|TRBV15|-|-
CATSRDSREKLFF
TGTGCCACCAGCAGGGATTCCCGGGAAAAACTGTTTTTT
>TRBJ2-1|TRBV7-7|-|TRBD2
CASSLRLASYNEQFF
TGTGCTAGCAGCCTTAGACTAGCGAGTTACAATGAGCAGTTCTTC
>TRBJ2-1|TRBV7-7|-|TRBD1
CASSLGRKGQGARNEQFF
TGTGCTAGCAGCTTAGGTCGCAAGGGACAGGGGGCGCGCAATGAGCAGTTCTTC
>TRBJ2-7|TRBV10-3|-|-
CAIWGLTEQYF
TGTGCCATCTGGGGCTTGACCGAGCAGTACTTC
>TRBJ1-3|TRBV9|-|-
CASSPHREAGNTIYF
TGTGCCAGCAGCCCCCACAGGGAGGCTGGAAACACCATATATTTT
>TRBJ2-3|TRBV5-6|-|TRBD1
CASSLPGQGTDTQYF
TGTGCCAGCAGCTTGCCGGGACAGGGTACAGATACGCAGTATTTT
>TRBJ1-5|TRBV30|-|-
CAWSLSLRGSNQPQHF
TGTGCCTGGAGTTTATCCCTCAGGGGTAGCAATCAGCCCCAGCATTTT
>TRBJ2-1|TRBV21-1|-|-
CASSSRDRGYNEQFF
TGTGCCAGCAGCTCCCGGGACAGGGGTTACAATGAGCAGTTCTTC
>TRBJ2-7|TRBV5-1|-|TRBD1
CASSRTGQGAREQYF
TGCGCCAGCAGCCGTACCGGACAGGGGGCGCGGGAGCAGTACTTC
>TRBJ1-1|TRBV5-5|-|-
CASSSQGPEAFF
TGTGCCAGCAGCTCTCAGGGGCCTGAAGCTTTCTTT
>TRBJ2-7|TRBV11-2|-|-
CASSLAVGKGTHEQYF
TGTGCCAGCAGCTTAGCTGTTGGGAAGGGGACCCACGAGCAGTACTTC
>TRBJ1-1|TRBV7-2|-|TRBD1
CASSSSTGGLTEAFF
TGTGCCAGCAGCTCGAGCACAGGGGGCTTAACTGAAGCTTTCTTT
>TRBJ2-3|TRBV28|-|TRBD2
CASSLLAGGTDTQYF
TGTGCCAGCAGTTTATTAGCGGGGGGCACAGATACGCAGTATTTT
>TRBJ1-2|TRBV19|-|TRBD1
CASSPTGGTSYGYTF
TGTGCCAGTAGTCCCACAGGGGGCACTAGCTATGGCTACACCTTC
>TRBJ1-1|TRBV4-1|-|TRBD1
CASSKPRDRVQSTEAFF
TGCGCCAGCAGCAAACCGCGGGACAGGGTACAGAGCACTGAAGCTTTCTTT
>TRBJ2-6|TRBV7-7|-|TRBD2
CASSLAGGSGANVLTF
TGTGCTAGCAGCTTAGCGGGGGGGTCTGGGGCCAACGTCCTGACTTTC
>TRBJ2-3|TRBV30|once|TRBD2
CAWSSWSGGSDTQYF
TGTGCCTGGAGTAGTTGGAGCGGGGGTAGTGATACGCAGTATTTT
>TRBJ1-2|TRBV27|-|-
CASSLNGRTGSNYGYTF
TGTGCCAGCAGTTTAAACGGTCGTACGGGGTCTAACTATGGCTACACCTTC